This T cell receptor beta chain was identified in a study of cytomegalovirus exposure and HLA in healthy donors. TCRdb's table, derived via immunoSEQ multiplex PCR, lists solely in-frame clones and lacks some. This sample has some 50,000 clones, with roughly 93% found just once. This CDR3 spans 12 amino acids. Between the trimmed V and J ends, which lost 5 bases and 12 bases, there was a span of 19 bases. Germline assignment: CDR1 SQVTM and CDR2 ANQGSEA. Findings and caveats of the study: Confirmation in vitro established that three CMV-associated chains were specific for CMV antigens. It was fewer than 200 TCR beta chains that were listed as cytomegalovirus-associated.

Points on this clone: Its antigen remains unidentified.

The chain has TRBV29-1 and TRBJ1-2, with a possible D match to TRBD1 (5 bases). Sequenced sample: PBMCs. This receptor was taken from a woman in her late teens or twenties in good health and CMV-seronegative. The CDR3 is CSVSEGRAGNTF. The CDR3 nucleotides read TGCAGCGTTTCTGAGGGGCGGGCGGGGAACACCTTC.